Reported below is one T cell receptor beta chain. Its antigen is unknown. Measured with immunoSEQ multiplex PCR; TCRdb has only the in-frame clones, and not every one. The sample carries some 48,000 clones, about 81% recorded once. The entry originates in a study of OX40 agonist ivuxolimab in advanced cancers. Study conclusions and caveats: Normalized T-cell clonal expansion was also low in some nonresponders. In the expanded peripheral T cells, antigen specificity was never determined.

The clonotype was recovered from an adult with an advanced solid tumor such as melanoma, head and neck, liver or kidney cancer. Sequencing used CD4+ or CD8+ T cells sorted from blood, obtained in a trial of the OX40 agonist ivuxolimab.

The CDR3 reads CASSLVRNANTGELFF. In nucleotides, the CDR3 is TGCGCCAGCAGCTTGGTTAGAAACGCGAACACCGGGGAGCTGTTTTTT. This chain joins TRBV5-1 and TRBJ2-2; D gene unclear. Germline V lookup: CDR1 SGHRS, CDR2 YFSETQ. With 0 bases removed from V and 0 bases from J, the gap between germline ends came to 9 bases. The CDR3 covers 16 residues.